The clone carrying this T cell receptor (beta chain) was observed once. The antigen is not known. The data belong to a study of shared clonotypes between healthy human individuals. The investigators split CD4+ cells into a CD45RA+ naive subset and a CD45RA-negative memory subset. CDR3 length: 15 amino acids. CDR1 and CDR2 from the germline V gene are SGHNT and YYREEE (reference sequence). V trimming: 5 bases; J trimming: 7 bases; junction bases outside the gene matches: 11. Assay: immunoSEQ multiplex PCR; the TCRdb copy retains only in-frame clones and omits some. The sample shows millions of clones, around nine tenths of them seen only once. Study observations and caveats: Despite large depth, sorted-subset datasets appeared incompletely sequenced.

The source material was naive CD4+ T cells sorted from blood. Described subset: CD45RA+ positively selected. The chain joins TRBV5-4 to TRBJ1-2; 10 nucleotides agree with TRBD1. The receptor comes from a man between 18 and 35 years old in good health. The CDR3 DNA reads TGTGCCAGCAGGCGAGGGACAGGGGCGTACGGTGGCTACACCTTC. It is translated as CASRRGTGAYGGYTF.